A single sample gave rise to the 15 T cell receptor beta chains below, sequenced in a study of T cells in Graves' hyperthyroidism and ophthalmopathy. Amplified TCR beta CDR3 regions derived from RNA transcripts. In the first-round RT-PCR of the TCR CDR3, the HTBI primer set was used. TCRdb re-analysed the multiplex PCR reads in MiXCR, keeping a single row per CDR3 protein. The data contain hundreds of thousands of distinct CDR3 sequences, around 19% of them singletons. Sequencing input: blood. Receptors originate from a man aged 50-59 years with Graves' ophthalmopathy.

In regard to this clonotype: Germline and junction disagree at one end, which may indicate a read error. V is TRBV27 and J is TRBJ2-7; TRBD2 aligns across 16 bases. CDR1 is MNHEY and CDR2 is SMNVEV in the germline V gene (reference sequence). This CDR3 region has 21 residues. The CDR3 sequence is CTSSLRSTPGLAGGPSYEQYF. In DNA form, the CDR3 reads TGTACCAGCAGTTTAAGGAGTACGCCGGGACTAGCGGGAGGGCCCTCCTACGAGCAGTACTTC.

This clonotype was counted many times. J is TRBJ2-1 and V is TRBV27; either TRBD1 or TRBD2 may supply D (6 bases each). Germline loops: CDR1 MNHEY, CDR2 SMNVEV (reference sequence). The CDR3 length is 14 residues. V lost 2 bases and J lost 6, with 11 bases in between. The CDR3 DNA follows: TGTGCCAGCAGTTTACCGGGGGCGCGCAATGAGCAGTTCTTC. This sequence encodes CASSLPGARNEQFF.

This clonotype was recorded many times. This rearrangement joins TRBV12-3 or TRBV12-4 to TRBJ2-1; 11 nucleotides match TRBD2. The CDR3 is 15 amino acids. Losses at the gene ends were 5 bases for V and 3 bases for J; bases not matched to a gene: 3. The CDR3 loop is CASSHTSGGYNEQFF. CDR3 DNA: TGTGCCAGCAGTCACACTAGCGGGGGCTACAATGAGCAGTTCTTC.

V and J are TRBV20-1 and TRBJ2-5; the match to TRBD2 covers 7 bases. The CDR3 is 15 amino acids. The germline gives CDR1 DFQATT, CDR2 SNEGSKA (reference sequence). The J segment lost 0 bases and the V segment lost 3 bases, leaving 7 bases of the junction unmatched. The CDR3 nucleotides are TGCAGTGCTAGGGGTTGGCGGGAGTACCAAGAGACCCAGTACTTC. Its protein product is CSARGWREYQETQYF.

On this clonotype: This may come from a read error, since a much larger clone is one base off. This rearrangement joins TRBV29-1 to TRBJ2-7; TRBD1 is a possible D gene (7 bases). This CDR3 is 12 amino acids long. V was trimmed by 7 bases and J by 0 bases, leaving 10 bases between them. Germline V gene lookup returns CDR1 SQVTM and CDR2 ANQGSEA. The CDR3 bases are TGCAGCGGCGGGACAGACTCCTACGAGCAGTACTTC. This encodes CSGGTDSYEQYF.

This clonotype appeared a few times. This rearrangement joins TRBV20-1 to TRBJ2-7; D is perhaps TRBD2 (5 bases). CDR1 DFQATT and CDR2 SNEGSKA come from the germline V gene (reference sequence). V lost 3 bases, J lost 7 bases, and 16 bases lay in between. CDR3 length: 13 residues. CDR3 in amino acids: CSASFSLSGEQYF. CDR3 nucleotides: TGCAGTGCTAGTTTTTCTTTATCGGGGGAGCAGTACTTC.

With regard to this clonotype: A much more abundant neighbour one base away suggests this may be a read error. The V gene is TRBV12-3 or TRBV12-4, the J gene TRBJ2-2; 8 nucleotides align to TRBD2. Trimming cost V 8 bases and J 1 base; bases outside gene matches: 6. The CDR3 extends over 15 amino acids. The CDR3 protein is CASGQSGRNTGELFF. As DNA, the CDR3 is TGTGCCAGCGGTCAAAGCGGGAGGAACACCGGGGAGCTGTTTTTT.

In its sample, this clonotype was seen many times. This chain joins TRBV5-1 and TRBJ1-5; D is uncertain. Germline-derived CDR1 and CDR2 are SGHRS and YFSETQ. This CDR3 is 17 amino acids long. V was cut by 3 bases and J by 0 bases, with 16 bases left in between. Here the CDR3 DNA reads TGCGCCAGCAGCTGTGTCCCCAGTAGGAATAGCAATCAGCCCCAGCATTTT. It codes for CASSCVPSRNSNQPQHF.

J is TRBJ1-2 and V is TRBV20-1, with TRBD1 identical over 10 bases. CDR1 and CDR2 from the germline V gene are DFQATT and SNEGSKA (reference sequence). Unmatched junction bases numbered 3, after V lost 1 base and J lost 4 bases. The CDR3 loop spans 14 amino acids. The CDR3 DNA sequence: TGCAGTGCTAGAGGGACAGGGGGAGGCTATGGCTACACCTTC. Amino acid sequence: CSARGTGGGYGYTF.

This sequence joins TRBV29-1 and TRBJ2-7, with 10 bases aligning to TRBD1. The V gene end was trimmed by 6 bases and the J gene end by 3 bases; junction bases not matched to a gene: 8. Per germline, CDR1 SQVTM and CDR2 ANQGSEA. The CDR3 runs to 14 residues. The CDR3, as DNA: TGCAGCGTGATCCCGACAGGGGGCTACTACGAGCAGTACTTC. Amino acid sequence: CSVIPTGGYYEQYF.

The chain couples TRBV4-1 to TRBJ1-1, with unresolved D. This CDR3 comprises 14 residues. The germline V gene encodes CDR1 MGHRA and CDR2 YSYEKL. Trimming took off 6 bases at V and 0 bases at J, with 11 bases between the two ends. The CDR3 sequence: CASRTGRMNTEAFF. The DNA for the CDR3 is TGCGCCAGCAGGACCGGTCGAATGAACACTGAAGCTTTCTTT.

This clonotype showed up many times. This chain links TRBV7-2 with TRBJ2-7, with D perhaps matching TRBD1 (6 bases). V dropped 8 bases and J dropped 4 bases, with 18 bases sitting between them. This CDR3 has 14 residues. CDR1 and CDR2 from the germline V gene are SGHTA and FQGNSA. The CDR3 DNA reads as TGTGCCAGCGGACCCCAGGGGAAAGGGTACGAGCAGTACTTC. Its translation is CASGPQGKGYEQYF.

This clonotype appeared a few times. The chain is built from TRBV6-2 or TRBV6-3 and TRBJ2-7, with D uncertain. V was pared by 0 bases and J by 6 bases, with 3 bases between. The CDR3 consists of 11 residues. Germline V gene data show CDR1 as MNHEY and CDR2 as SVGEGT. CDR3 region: CASSYSSEQYF. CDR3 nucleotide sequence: TGTGCCAGCAGTTACTCGAGCGAGCAGTACTTC.

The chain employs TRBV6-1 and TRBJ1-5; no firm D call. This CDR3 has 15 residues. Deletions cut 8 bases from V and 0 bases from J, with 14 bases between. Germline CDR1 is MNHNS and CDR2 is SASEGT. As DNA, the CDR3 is TGTGCCAGCGACGGAGGCATCAGTAGCAATCAGCCCCAGCATTTT. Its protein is CASDGGISSNQPQHF.

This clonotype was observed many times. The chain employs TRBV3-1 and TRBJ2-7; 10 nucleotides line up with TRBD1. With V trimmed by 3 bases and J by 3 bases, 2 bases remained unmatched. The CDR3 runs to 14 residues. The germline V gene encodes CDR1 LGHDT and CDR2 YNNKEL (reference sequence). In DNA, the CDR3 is TGTGCCAGCAGCCATGGACAGGGGGACTACGAGCAGTACTTC. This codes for CASSHGQGDYEQYF.